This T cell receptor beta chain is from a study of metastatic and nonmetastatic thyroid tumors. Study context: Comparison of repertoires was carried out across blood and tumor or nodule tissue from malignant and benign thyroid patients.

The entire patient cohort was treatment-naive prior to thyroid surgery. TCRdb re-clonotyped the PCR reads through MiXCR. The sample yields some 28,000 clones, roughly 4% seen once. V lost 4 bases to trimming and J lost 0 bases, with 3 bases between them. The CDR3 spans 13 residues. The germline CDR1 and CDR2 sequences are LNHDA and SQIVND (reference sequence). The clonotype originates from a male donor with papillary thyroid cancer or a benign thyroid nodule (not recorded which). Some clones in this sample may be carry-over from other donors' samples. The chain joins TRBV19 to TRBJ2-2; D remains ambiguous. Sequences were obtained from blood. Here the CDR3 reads CASSNSNTGELFF. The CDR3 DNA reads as TGTGCCAGTAGTAACTCGAACACCGGGGAGCTGTTTTTT.